This TCR beta chain was recovered during a study of blood T cell repertoires in COVID-19. Profiled with immunoSEQ multiplex PCR; TCRdb holds only in-frame clones, not every one. The data show under 350,000 clones, 89% seen once. The CDR3 runs to 13 residues. The V gene lost 3 bases and the J gene lost 4 bases, with 10 bases spanning the gap. Per germline, CDR1 LGHDT and CDR2 YNNKEL (reference sequence). This chain joins TRBV3-1 (or the pseudogene TRBV3-2) and TRBJ2-7; maybe TRBD1 (5 bases). The receptor was derived from a woman in her forties who had recovered from COVID-19. What was sequenced was PBMCs or T cells enriched from blood (not recorded which). CDR3 residues: CASSHESGYEQYF. CDR3 in DNA: TGTGCCAGCAGCCACGAATCAGGGTACGAGCAGTACTTC.